Following are 11 T cell receptor beta chains from one sample sequenced in a study of T cells in Graves' hyperthyroidism and ophthalmopathy (dated by TCRdb to between 2018 and 2021). Library preparation employed multiplex PCR. Sequenced on an Illumina HiSeq 2000. TCR beta CDR3 regions were amplified from RNA transcripts. The first round of RT-PCR for the TCR CDR3 was performed with the HTBI primer set and the Qiagen OneStep RT-PCR kit. Clones were called with MiXCR by TCRdb after fastp trimmed the public reads at Q25, and only in-frame beta chains were retained. Rows merge per CDR3 protein into single entries with the most common DNA and genes. The sample table contains about 600,000 distinct CDR3 sequences; only one count was recorded for 12% to 15% of them. The ten largest clones capture about 6.6% of the sample. Source material: blood. The receptors stem from a woman under 30 with Graves' ophthalmopathy.

This clonotype appeared many times. The V call is TRBV20-1, the J call TRBJ1-5, with TRBD1 matching over 7 bases. CDR1 is DFQATT and CDR2 is SNEGSKA in the germline V gene (reference sequence). V shed 3 bases and J 1 base; nucleotides not matched to a gene: 0. There are 13 residues in the CDR3. The CDR3 protein is CSARDRSNQPQHF. CDR3 sequence (DNA): TGCAGTGCTAGGGACAGGAGCAATCAGCCCCAGCATTTT.

In its sample, this clonotype was seen many times. The rearrangement joins TRBV15 to TRBJ2-3, with D perhaps TRBD1 (6 bases). Trimming removed 0 bases from V and 1 base from J, with 8 bases in between. The CDR3 is made up of 15 amino acids. The germline CDR1 and CDR2 sequences are LNHNV and YYDKDF (reference sequence). As DNA, the CDR3 is TGTGCCACCAGCAGAGATCACAGGGGCACAGATACGCAGTATTTT. Translating it yields CATSRDHRGTDTQYF. Full variable domain (rest looked up from reference TRBV15 and TRBJ2-3): DAMVIQNPRYQVTQFGKPVTLSCSQTLNHNVMYWYQQKSSQAPKLLFHYYDKDFNNEADTPDNFQSRRPNTSFCFLDIRSPGLGDTAMYLCATSRDHRGTDTQYFGPGTRLTVL.

This chain joins TRBV5-4 and TRBJ1-1, with D unclear. Germline V gene data show CDR1 as SGHNT and CDR2 as YYREEE (reference sequence). V shed 3 bases and J shed 11 bases, with 11 bases lying between them. CDR3 size: 11 residues. In DNA form, the CDR3 reads TGTGCCAGCAGCTCTCGCTGGGAGGCTTTCTTT. Protein: CASSSRWEAFF.

In its sample, this clonotype was seen a few times. The V call is TRBV25-1, the J call TRBJ1-5, with TRBD1 identical over 9 bases. The CDR3 is made up of 16 amino acids. Trimming cost V 6 bases and J 2 bases; bases outside gene matches: 8. Germline assignment: CDR1 MGHDK and CDR2 SYGVNS. CDR3 sequence (DNA): TGTGCCAGCAGCCCAGGGACAGGGAGAGGCAATCAGCCCCAGCATTTT. This translates into CASSPGTGRGNQPQHF.

This clonotype was found a few times. The rearrangement uses TRBV6-5 and TRBJ1-1; 8 positions match TRBD1. Unmatched junction bases numbered 3, after V lost 2 bases and J lost 7 bases. Germline V gives CDR1 MNHEY, CDR2 SVGAGI. The CDR3 is 13 amino acids. CDR3 nucleotides: TGTGCCAGCAGTTACCCAGGGGGCAATGAAGCTTTCTTT. It yields the protein CASSYPGGNEAFF.

The sample holds many counts of this clonotype. The J gene is TRBJ2-1, the V gene TRBV7-8; D is perhaps TRBD1 or TRBD2 (5 bases each). The germline V and J ends were trimmed by 4 bases and 10 bases, with 23 bases remaining between them. Germline CDR1 is SGHVS and CDR2 is FQNEAQ. This CDR3 contains 16 residues. In DNA, the CDR3 is TGTGCCAGCAGCTCGGAGCCGGGACCCACTACGGGGGAGCAGTTCTTC. Amino acid sequence: CASSSEPGPTTGEQFF.

The chain has TRBV28 and TRBJ2-1; D is possibly TRBD1 or TRBD2 (5 bases each). V gave up 6 bases and J gave up 7 bases, with 25 bases separating them. CDR1 and CDR2 from the germline V gene are MDHEN and SYDVKM. The CDR3 totals 17 residues. The CDR3 DNA sequence: TGTGCCAGCAGACCAAGAGGGCCGGGACCCTCGAGGAATGAGCAGTTCTTC. It translates to CASRPRGPGPSRNEQFF.

This clonotype was observed at least ten times. The chain recombines TRBV10-3 with TRBJ2-2; D perhaps matches TRBD1 (6 bases). With 8 bases removed from V and 3 bases from J, the gap between germline ends came to 10 bases. CDR3 size: 13 residues. Germline V gene data show CDR1 as ENHRY and CDR2 as SYGVKD. The CDR3 loop reads CAIPRGYTGELFF. In DNA, the CDR3 is TGTGCCATCCCCAGGGGATACACCGGGGAGCTGTTTTTT.

This clonotype has a count of ten or more. The chain uses TRBV30 and TRBJ1-1; tentatively, D is TRBD1 (6 bases). Germline V lookup: CDR1 GTSNPN, CDR2 SVGIG (reference sequence). CDR3 length equals 14 residues. Trimming left V 5 bases short and J 0 bases short, with 13 bases between. The chain's CDR3 is CAWQGRGVNTEAFF. In DNA, the CDR3 is TGTGCCTGGCAGGGAAGGGGGGTGAACACTGAAGCTTTCTTT.

In DNA form, the CDR3 reads TGTGCCAGCAGCTTACGGGGCAGGGGGAATGGCTACACCTTC. Translated: CASSLRGRGNGYTF. The V call is TRBV7-9, the J call TRBJ1-2; 7 bases are shared with TRBD1. Unmatched junction bases numbered 6, after V lost 2 bases and J lost 6 bases. The CDR3 covers 14 residues. Germline V lookup: CDR1 SEHNR, CDR2 FQNEAQ (reference sequence).

This clonotype was recorded many times. This chain links TRBV6-2 or TRBV6-3 with TRBJ2-7; 7 bases match TRBD2. Germline trimming cut 6 bases from V and 5 bases from J; bases unmatched to any gene: 7. The germline CDR1 and CDR2 sequences are MNHEY and SVGEGT. The CDR3 consists of 13 residues. The CDR3 region is CASRPSAGDEQYF. DNA of the CDR3: TGTGCCAGCAGACCCTCGGCGGGGGACGAGCAGTACTTC.